Below, 3 T cell receptor beta chains from the same sample are listed, as sequenced in a study of T cell responses to AZD1222 COVID-19 vaccine. The repertoire was sequenced with immunoSEQ multiplex PCR; TCRdb's copy has only in-frame clones and lacks some. Among about 180,000 clones, 75% to 90% were seen once, and the ten largest hold roughly 4%. The material was peripheral blood, obtained 28 days after the second dose of the MenACWY control vaccine. These receptor sequences come from an adult who received the MenACWY meningococcal vaccine as a control.

The J gene is TRBJ1-6, the V gene TRBV2; 8 bases match TRBD1. The CDR3 totals 17 residues. The germline gives CDR1 SNHLY, CDR2 FYNNEI. The J segment lost 6 bases and the V segment lost 2 bases, leaving 9 bases of the junction unmatched. CDR3 DNA sequence: TGTGCCAGCAGTGAAAACGCAGGGGGCGCATCTAATTCACCCCTCCACTTT. It translates to CASSENAGGASNSPLHF.

The V gene is TRBV16, the J gene TRBJ2-1, with D perhaps TRBD2 (6 bases). The CDR3 is 14 residues long. Germline loops: CDR1 KGHSY, CDR2 FQNENV. Trimming pared 2 bases from V and 5 bases from J, leaving 10 bases between. In nucleotides, the CDR3 is TGTGCCAGCAGCCAACGGGACTTCAACAATGAGCAGTTCTTC. It specifies CASSQRDFNNEQFF.

This clone occurred a few times. V usage is TRBV15 and J usage is TRBJ2-3, with D hard to call. This CDR3 region has 16 residues. With 5 bases removed from V and 0 bases from J, the gap between germline ends came to 15 bases. Germline V CDR1 and CDR2: LNHNV, YYDKDF (reference sequence). The CDR3: CATSAGGRSSTDTQYF. In DNA, the CDR3 is TGTGCCACCAGCGCCGGTGGGCGGAGCAGCACAGATACGCAGTATTTT. The variable domain in full, completed from reference TRBV15 and TRBJ2-3, reads DAMVIQNPRYQVTQFGKPVTLSCSQTLNHNVMYWYQQKSSQAPKLLFHYYDKDFNNEADTPDNFQSRRPNTSFCFLDIRSPGLGDTAMYLCATSAGGRSSTDTQYFGPGTRLTVL.